The rows below give T cell receptor beta chains drawn from one sample of a study of cytomegalovirus exposure and HLA in healthy donors. Repertoires were generated with immunoSEQ multiplex PCR, while TCRdb's copy carries only in-frame clones and drops some. The data hold more than 95,000 clones, with 65% to 85% observed a single time. Sequencing used PBMCs. Every receptor here comes from a man between 50 and 59 years old in good health and CMV-seropositive. The CDR3 runs from the conserved cysteine through the conserved F or W. Each record gives: D gene, V gene, J gene, CDR3 protein. The D gene is left open where the match is weak.

>NA|TRBV7-9|TRBJ1-4
CASSWSINEKLFF
>TRBD1|TRBV18|TRBJ2-3
CASSPLGQERTDTQYF
>NA|TRBV6-1|TRBJ2-5
CASRARPETQYF
>NA|TRBV13|TRBJ2-1
CASSLWGRESSYNEQFF
>NA|TRBV6-5|TRBJ2-5
CASSSGGGAEETQYF
>NA|TRBV7-9|TRBJ2-7
CASSSGTYEQYF
>NA|TRBV5-4|TRBJ2-5
CASTSSRGARYF
>NA|TRBV10-3|TRBJ2-5
CAIRGDNQETQYF
>NA|TRBV7-8|TRBJ2-5
CASSLITGEETQYF
>NA|TRBV2|TRBJ2-3
CASSEALGGVGTDTQYF
>TRBD1|TRBV5-1|TRBJ1-5
CASSPGTGDQPQHF
>NA|TRBV27|TRBJ2-1
CASSPDSNEQFF
>TRBD2|TRBV11-2|TRBJ2-1
CASSLLGLAGGDEQFF
>NA|TRBV7-9|TRBJ1-2
CASSSIVLGAGYTF
>NA|TRBV7-6|TRBJ1-6
CASSLGLSSYNSPLHF
>TRBD1|TRBV10-2|TRBJ2-3
CASTKGQGAGTDTQYF
>NA|TRBV25-1|TRBJ1-1
CASSERPGQGRFF
>TRBD2|TRBV5-1|TRBJ2-1
CASSLRAGLATNEQFF
>NA|TRBV6-6|TRBJ1-1
CASSTQGNTEAFF
>TRBD1|TRBV18|TRBJ2-7
CASSPRASNTGDPYEQYF
>NA|TRBV7-9|TRBJ1-4
CASSGLPNEKLFF
>TRBD1|TRBV5-1|TRBJ1-1
CASSSTGLYTEAFF
>TRBD1|TRBV6-5|TRBJ1-5
CASRPDRGSFQPQHF
>NA|TRBV2|TRBJ1-1
CASSADSSEAFF
>TRBD1|TRBV11-2|TRBJ2-7
CASSSAGTGGIEQYF
>NA|TRBV11-2|TRBJ1-2
CASSKRGQIYGYTF
>TRBD1|TRBV18|TRBJ2-2
CASSPPRGRGTGELFF
>NA|TRBV19|TRBJ2-5
CASSIHTQETQYF
>TRBD2|TRBV27|TRBJ2-2
CASSSTVAGLATGELFF
>TRBD1|TRBV6-5|TRBJ1-5
CASSSGTEYQPQHF
>NA|TRBV29-1|TRBJ2-7
CSVEIAYEQYF
>NA|TRBV11-2|TRBJ1-6
CASSLWEGQTYNSPLHF
>NA|TRBV7-2|TRBJ1-3
CASSSRTHSGNTIYF
>TRBD1|TRBV6-4|TRBJ2-7
CASSEGQGVPYEQYF
>TRBD1|TRBV19|TRBJ1-1
CASRGTVNTEAFF
>TRBD1|TRBV14|TRBJ1-5
CASSPHHPGQASLHF
>NA|TRBV7-6|TRBJ2-2
CASSPRTGELFF
>NA|TRBV7-2|TRBJ2-5
CASSLGFGAFQTQYF
>NA|TRBV11-2|TRBJ2-6
CASSSTAGSGANVLTF
>TRBD1|TRBV7-8|TRBJ2-7
CASSPQTTGTGAFYEQYF
>NA|TRBV5-1|TRBJ1-4
CASSLGLQEKLFF
>NA|TRBV6-5|TRBJ1-3
CASSSSGRTGNTIYF
>TRBD1|TRBV5-1|TRBJ2-3
CASSSPTGSADTQYF
>NA|TRBV19|TRBJ1-5
CASRGSQPQHF
>NA|TRBV2|TRBJ1-5
CASSAVNSNQPQHF
>NA|TRBV5-5|TRBJ2-4
CASSLVLSKNIQYF
>NA|TRBV27|TRBJ2-7
CASSLNTDYEQYF
>TRBD2|TRBV2|TRBJ2-5
CASQRGGLWETQYF
>NA|TRBV5-1|TRBJ1-3
CASSVTGGSGNTIYF
>NA|TRBV10-2|TRBJ2-1
CASGANEQFF
>NA|TRBV19|TRBJ2-7
CASSPTLAYEQYF